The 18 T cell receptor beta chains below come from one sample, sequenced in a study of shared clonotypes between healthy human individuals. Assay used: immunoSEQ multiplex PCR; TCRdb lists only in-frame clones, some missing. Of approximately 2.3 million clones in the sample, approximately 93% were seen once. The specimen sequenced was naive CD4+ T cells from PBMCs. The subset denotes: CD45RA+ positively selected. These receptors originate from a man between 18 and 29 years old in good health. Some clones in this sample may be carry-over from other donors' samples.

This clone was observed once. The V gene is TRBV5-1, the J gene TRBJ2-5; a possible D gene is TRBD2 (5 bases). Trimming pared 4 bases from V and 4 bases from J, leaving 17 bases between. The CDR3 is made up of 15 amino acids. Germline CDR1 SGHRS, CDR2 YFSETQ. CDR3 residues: CASSPRAGGRETQYF. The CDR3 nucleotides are TGCGCCAGCAGCCCTCGGGCAGGCGGGCGAGAGACCCAGTACTTC.

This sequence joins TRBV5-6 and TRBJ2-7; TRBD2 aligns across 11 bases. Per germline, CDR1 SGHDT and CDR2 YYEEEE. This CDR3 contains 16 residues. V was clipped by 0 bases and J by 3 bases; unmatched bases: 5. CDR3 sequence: CASSLARLAGGYEQYF. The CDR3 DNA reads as TGTGCCAGCAGCTTGGCCAGGCTAGCGGGAGGCTACGAGCAGTACTTC.

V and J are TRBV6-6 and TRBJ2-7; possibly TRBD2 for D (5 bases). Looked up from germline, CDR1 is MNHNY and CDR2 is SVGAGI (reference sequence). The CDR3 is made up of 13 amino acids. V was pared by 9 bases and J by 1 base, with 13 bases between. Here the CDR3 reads CASVERPSYEQYF. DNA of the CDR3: TGTGCCAGTGTAGAGCGGCCATCCTACGAGCAGTACTTC.

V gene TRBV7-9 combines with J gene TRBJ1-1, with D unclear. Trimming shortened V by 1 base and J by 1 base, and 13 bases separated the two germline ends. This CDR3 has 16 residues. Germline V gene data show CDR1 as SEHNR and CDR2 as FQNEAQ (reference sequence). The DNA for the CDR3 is TGTGCCAGCAGCTTAGGATGGTCAGGAACGAACACTGAAGCTTTCTTT. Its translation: CASSLGWSGTNTEAFF. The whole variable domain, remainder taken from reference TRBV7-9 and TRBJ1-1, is DTGVSQNPRHKITKRGQNVTFRCDPISEHNRLYWYRQTLGQGPEFLTYFQNEAQLEKSRLLSDRFSAERPKGSFSTLEIQRTEQGDSAMYLCASSLGWSGTNTEAFFGQGTRLTVV.

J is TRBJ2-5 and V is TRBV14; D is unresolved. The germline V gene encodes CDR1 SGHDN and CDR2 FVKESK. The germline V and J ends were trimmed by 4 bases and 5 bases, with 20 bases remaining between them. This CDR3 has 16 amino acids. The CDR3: CASSRSSWSLWETQYF. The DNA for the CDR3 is TGTGCCAGCAGCCGCAGTTCCTGGTCACTGTGGGAGACCCAGTACTTC.

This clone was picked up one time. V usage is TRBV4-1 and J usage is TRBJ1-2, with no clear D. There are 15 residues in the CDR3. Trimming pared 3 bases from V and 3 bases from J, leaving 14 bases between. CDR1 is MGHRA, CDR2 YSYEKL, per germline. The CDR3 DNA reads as TGCGCCAGCAGCCATATCGGACGGAGGGACTATGGCTACACCTTC. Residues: CASSHIGRRDYGYTF.

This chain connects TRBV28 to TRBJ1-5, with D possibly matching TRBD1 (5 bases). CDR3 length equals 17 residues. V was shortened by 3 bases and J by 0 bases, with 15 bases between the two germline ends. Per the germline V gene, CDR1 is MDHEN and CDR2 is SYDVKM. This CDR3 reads CASSFMGQGSSNQPQHF. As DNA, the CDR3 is TGTGCCAGCAGTTTTATGGGTCAGGGTTCTAGCAATCAGCCCCAGCATTTT.

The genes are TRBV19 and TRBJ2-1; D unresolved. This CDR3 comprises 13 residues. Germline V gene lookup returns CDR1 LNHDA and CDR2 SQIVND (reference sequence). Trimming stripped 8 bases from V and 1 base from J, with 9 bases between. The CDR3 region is CASSPISYNEQFF. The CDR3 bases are TGTGCCAGTTCCCCTATATCCTACAATGAGCAGTTCTTC.

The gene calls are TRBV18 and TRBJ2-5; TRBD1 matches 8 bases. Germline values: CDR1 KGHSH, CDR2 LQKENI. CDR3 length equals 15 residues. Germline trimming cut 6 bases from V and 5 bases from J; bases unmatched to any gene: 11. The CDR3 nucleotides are TGTGCCAGCTCCGAATTCAGCAGGGGGCCGGAGACCCAGTACTTC. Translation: CASSEFSRGPETQYF.

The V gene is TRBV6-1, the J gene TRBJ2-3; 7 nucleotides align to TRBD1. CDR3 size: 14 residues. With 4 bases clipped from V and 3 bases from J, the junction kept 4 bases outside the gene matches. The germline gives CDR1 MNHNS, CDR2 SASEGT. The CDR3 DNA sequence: TGTGCCAGCAGTGCGTACAGGGGTACAGATACGCAGTATTTT. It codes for CASSAYRGTDTQYF.

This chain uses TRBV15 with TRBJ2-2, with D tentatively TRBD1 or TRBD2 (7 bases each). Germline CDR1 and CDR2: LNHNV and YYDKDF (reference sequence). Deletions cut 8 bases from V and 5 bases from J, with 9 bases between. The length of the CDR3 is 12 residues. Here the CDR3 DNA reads TGTGCCACCCAGGGGGGGACCGGGGAGCTGTTTTTT. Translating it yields CATQGGTGELFF.

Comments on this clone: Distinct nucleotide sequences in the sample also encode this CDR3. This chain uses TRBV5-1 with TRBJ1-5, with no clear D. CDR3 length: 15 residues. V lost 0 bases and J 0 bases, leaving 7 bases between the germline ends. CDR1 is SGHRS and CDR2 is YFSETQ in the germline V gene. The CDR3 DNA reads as TGCGCCAGCAGCTTGGGGGTTTATAGCAATCAGCCCCAGCATTTT. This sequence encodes CASSLGVYSNQPQHF.

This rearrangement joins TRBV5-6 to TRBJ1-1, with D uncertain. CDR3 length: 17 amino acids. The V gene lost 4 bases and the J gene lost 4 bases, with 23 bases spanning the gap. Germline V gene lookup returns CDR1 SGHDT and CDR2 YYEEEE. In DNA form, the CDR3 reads TGTGCCAGCAGCGTATTGACGAGGGTAACTCTAGGCACTGAAGCTTTCTTT. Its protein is CASSVLTRVTLGTEAFF.

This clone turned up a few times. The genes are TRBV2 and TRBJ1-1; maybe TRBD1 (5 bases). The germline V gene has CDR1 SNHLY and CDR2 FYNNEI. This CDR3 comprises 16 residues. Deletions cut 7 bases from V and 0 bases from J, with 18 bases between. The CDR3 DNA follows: TGTGCCAGCATGAGGTCCCAGGGAAGGATGAACACTGAAGCTTTCTTT. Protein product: CASMRSQGRMNTEAFF.

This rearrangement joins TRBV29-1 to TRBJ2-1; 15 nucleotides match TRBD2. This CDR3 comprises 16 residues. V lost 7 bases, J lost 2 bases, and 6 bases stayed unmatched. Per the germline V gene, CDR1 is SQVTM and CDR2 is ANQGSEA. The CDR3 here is CSAWTSGRGPYNEQFF. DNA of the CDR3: TGCAGCGCCTGGACTAGCGGGAGGGGCCCCTACAATGAGCAGTTCTTC.

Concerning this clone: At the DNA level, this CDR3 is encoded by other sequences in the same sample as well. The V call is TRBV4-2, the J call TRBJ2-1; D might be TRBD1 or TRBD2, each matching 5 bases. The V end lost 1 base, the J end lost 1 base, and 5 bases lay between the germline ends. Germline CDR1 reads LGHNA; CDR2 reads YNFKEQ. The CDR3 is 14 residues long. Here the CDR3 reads CASSQGGSYNEQFF. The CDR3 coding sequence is TGTGCCAGCAGCCAAGGGGGGTCCTACAATGAGCAGTTCTTC.

The CDR3 nucleotides are TGCGCCAGCAGCTTGGAGGGGAGAACCGAGCAGTACTTC. Its translation is CASSLEGRTEQYF. V is TRBV5-1 and J is TRBJ2-7; D assignment may be TRBD1 or TRBD2 (5 bases each). Germline V gene lookup returns CDR1 SGHRS and CDR2 YFSETQ. Trimming pared 0 bases from V and 6 bases from J, leaving 10 bases between. This CDR3 contains 13 residues.

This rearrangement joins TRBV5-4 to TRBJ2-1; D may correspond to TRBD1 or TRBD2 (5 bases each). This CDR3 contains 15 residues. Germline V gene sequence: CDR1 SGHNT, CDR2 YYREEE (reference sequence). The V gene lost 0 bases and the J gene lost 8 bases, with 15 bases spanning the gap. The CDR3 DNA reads TGTGCCAGCAGCTTGGACGGCCTACTGGGGGATGAGCAGTTCTTC. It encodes CASSLDGLLGDEQFF.